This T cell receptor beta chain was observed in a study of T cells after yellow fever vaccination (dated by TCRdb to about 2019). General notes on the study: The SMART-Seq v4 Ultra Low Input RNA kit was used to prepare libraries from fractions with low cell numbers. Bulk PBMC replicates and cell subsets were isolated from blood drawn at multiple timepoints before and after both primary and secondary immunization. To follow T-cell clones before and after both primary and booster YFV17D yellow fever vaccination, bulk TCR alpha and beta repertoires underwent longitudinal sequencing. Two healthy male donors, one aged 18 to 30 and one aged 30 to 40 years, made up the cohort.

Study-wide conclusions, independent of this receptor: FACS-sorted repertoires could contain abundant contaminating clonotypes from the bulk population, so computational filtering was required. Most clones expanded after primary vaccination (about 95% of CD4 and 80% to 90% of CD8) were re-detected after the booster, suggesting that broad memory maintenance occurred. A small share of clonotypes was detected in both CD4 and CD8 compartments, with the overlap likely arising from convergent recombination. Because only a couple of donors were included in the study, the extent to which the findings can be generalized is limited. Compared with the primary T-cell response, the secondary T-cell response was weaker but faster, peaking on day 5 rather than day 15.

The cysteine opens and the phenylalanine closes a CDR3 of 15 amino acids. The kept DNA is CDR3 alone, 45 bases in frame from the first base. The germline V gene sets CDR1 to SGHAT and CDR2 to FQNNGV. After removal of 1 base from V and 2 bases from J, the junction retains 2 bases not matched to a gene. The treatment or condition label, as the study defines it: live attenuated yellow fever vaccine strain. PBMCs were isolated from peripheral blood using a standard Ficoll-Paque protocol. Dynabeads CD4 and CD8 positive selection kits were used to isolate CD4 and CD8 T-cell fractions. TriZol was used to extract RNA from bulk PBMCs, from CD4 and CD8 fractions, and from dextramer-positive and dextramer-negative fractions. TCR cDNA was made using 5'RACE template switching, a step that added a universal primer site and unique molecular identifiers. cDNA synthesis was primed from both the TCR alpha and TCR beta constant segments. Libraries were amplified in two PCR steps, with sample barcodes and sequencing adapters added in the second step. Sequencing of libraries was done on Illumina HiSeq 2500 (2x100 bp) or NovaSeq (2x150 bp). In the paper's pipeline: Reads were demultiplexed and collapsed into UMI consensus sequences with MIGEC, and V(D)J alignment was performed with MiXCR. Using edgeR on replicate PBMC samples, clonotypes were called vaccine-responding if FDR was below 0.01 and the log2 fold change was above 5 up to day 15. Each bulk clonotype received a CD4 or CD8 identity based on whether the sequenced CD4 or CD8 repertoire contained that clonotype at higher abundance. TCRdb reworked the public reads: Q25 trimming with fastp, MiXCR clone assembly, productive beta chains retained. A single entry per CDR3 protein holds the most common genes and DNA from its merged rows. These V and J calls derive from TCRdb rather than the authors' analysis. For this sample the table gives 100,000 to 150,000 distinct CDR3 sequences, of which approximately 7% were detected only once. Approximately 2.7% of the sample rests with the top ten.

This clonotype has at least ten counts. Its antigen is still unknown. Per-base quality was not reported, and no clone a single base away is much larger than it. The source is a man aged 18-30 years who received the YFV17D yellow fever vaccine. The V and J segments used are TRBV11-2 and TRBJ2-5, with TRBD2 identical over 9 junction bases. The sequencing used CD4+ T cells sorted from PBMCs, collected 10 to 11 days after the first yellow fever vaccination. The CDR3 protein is CASSLGRGGQETQYF. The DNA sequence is TGTGCCAGCAGCTTAGGGCGGGGGGGGCAAGAGACCCAGTACTTC.